This TCR beta chain was sequenced for a study of monozygotic twins with inflammatory bowel disease. The study's findings and limits: Researchers report that IBD patients shared fewer clonotypes with others than healthy twins, especially amid disease activity.

TCRdb reprocessed the 5' RACE reads and reports one entry per CDR3 protein, with no DNA. This table holds some 400,000 distinct CDR3 sequences. Germline V CDR1 and CDR2: DFQATT, SNEGSKA (reference sequence). This CDR3 has 15 amino acids. Note on this clonotype: Antigen: not known.

Blood was collected, around 2.6 ml per donor. This sequence was found in a human donor with ulcerative colitis or Crohn's disease, or a healthy co-twin of an affected twin (not recorded which). Sequencing used blood. The rearrangement joins TRBV20-1 to TRBJ2-5; TCRdb's assignment of TRBD2 cannot be checked, as there is no DNA. The CDR3 spells CSARGFGGRRETQYF.